This entry concerns a single TCR beta chain. Its antigen is undetermined. With 1 base removed from V and 1 base from J, the gap between germline ends came to 19 bases. The germline V gene has CDR1 SGHKS and CDR2 YYEKEE (reference sequence). The CDR3 consists of 18 residues. The PCR ran on 60 Vbeta and 13 Jbeta primers. The method was immunoSEQ multiplex PCR; TCRdb's version includes in-frame clones alone and lacks a portion of them. The sample has around 180,000 clones; more than 70% are singletons. This record comes from a study of cytomegalovirus exposure and HLA in healthy donors. Whole-study context: Early release data held some 80 million unique TCRs from HLA-typed donors.

Study-wide points: The authors later linked a missense DCLRE1C variant to TCR beta V- and J-gene trimming. Researchers reported in a later analysis that common viral pathogens appeared linked to several top clusters.

This TCR derives from a woman in her thirties or forties in good health and CMV-seronegative. V is TRBV5-5 and J is TRBJ2-3; D may be TRBD2 (6 bases). Sequenced input: PBMCs. The CDR3 bases are TGTGCCAGCAGCTTGTTGCGGGATTCAAATAGGCGCACAGATACGCAGTATTTT. Translation gives CASSLLRDSNRRTDTQYF.